Included here is one T cell receptor beta chain sequence, with context. This sample was included in a study of cytomegalovirus exposure and HLA in healthy donors. V dropped 8 bases and J dropped 0; count of bases not matched to a gene: 19. Germline V lookup: CDR1 MNHEY, CDR2 SMNVEV (reference sequence). The CDR3 is 18 amino acids. PCR involved 60 Vbeta and 13 Jbeta primers. The method was immunoSEQ multiplex PCR; TCRdb's version includes in-frame clones alone and lacks a portion of them. The repertoire holds about 170,000 clones, over 80% seen once, with less than 2.5% in the top ten. The chain recombines TRBV27 with TRBJ2-7; TRBD1 matches at 7 bases. Sequencing was done on a sample of PBMCs. The clonotype was recovered from a male donor in good health and CMV-seronegative. The CDR3 nucleotides read TGTGCCAGCCCAGCAAGTTCGAGGACAGGACCTTGCTCCTACGAGCAGTACTTC. It translates to CASPASSRTGPCSYEQYF.